The clone carrying this TCR beta chain was seen once. CD45RO negativity and positive selection for CCR7 defined naive CD8 cells, a population that excluded terminally differentiated effector memory CD45RA+ cells. The table came from immunoSEQ multiplex PCR; TCRdb's copy has only in-frame clones and leaves some out. The sample consists of 1.5 million to 2.5 million clones, about 95% of them appearing once. The sample originates from a study of shared clonotypes between healthy human individuals. Germline assignment: CDR1 PRHDT and CDR2 FYEKMQ (reference sequence). With 5 bases removed from V and 15 bases from J, the gap between germline ends came to 17 bases. The CDR3 length is 12 residues.

The chain uses TRBV13 and TRBJ2-1; D is perhaps TRBD1 or TRBD2 (6 bases each). The source is a young man in good health. The sequenced sample was naive CD8+ T cells sorted from blood. The DNA of the CDR3 is TGTGCCAGCAGCCAAGGGGGGACTCAGTGGTTCTTC. It encodes CASSQGGTQWFF.